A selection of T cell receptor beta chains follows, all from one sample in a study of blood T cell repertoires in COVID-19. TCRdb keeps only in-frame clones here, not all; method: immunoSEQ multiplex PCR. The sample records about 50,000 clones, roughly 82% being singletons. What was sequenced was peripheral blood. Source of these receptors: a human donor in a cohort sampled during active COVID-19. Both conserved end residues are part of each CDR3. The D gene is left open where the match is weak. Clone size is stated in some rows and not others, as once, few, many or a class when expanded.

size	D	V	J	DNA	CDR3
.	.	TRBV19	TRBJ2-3	TGTGCCAGTAGGGACCGAGGGACAGATACGCAGTATTTT	CASRDRGTDTQYF
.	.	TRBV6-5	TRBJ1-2	TGTGCCAGCACTCCCGGGGCTAACTATGGCTACACCTTC	CASTPGANYGYTF
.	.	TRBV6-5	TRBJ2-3	TGTGCCAGCGCCCCGGGACTCAAGGGAGATACGCAGTATTTT	CASAPGLKGDTQYF
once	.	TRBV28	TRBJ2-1	TGTGCCAGCAGTTTAAGTTCGGGGGTGAACAATGAGCAGTTCTTC	CASSLSSGVNNEQFF
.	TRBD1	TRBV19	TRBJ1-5	TGTGCCAGTAGTATGGTGGGACAGGGGTATCAGCCCCAGCATTTT	CASSMVGQGYQPQHF
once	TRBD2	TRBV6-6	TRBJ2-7	TGTGCCAGCAGGAGGGTAGCGGGGGGCAACTCCTACGAGCAGTACTTC	CASRRVAGGNSYEQYF
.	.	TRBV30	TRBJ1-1	TGTGCCTGGAGTGTAGGAGGGGAAGGCACTGAAGCTTTCTTT	CAWSVGGEGTEAFF
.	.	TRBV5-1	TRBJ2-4	TGCGCCAGCAGCCCGGGAAGTGAAGAAAACATTCAGTACTTC	CASSPGSEENIQYF
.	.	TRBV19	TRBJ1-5	TGTGCCAGTAGTATATTACCCGGGGGGGCGGCTGTTAGACAGCCCCAGCATTTT	CASSILPGGAAVRQPQHF
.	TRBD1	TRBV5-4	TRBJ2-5	TGTGCCAGCAGCTACCGACGAGGGGGCTCCCAGCGAGAGACCCAGTACTTC	CASSYRRGGSQRETQYF
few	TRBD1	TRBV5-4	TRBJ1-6	TGTGCCAGCAGCCCCCGGGACAGGGGTTCACCCCTCCACTTT	CASSPRDRGSPLHF
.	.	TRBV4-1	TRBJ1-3	TGCGCCAGCAGCCCAATGGCGGGACTGGGGAACACCATATATTTT	CASSPMAGLGNTIYF
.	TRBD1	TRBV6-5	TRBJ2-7	TGTGCCAGCAGTTACGCGACAGGGGTCTACGAGCAGTACTTC	CASSYATGVYEQYF
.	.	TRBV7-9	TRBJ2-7	TGTGCCAGCAGCCCGGACAGTAACTCCTACGAGCAGTACTTC	CASSPDSNSYEQYF
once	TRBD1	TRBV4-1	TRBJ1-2	TGCGCCAGCAGCCAAGATCAGACAGGGAATCTCTATGGCTACACCTTC	CASSQDQTGNLYGYTF
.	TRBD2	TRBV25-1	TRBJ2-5	TGTGCCAGCAGAGGCGGGGGGGCCGTCTTTGTGACCCAGTACTTC	CASRGGGAVFVTQYF
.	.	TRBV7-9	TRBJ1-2	TGTGCCAGTACCCCCCTTAACTATGGCTACACCTTC	CASTPLNYGYTF
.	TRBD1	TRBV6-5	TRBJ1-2	TGTGCTTCGGACAGGGTTTTACCTTTCTATGGCTACACCTTC	CASDRVLPFYGYTF
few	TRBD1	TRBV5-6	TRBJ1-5	TGTGCCAGCAGCCAATCGGGACAGTTCAATCAGCCCCAGCATTTT	CASSQSGQFNQPQHF
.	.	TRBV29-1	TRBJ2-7	TGCAGCGGCACAAGACTCAAGCCTTACGAGCAGTACTTC	CSGTRLKPYEQYF
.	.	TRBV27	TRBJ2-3	TGTGCCAGCAGTTTATCGTATAGGGGTGCAGATACGCAGTATTTT	CASSLSYRGADTQYF
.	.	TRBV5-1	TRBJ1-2	TGCGCCAGCAGTTCCAGGGACTATGGCTACACCTTC	CASSSRDYGYTF
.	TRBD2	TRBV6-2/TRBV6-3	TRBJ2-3	TGTGCCAGCAGTTACAGAAAGCGGGGGGGCCGAACAGATACGCAGTATTTT	CASSYRKRGGRTDTQYF
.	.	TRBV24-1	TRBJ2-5	TGTGCCACCAGTGATCCCCTCAGGGGAAAGACCCAGTACTTC	CATSDPLRGKTQYF
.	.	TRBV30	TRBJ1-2	TGTGCCTGGAGTGCACAGGGTGATGGCTACACCTTC	CAWSAQGDGYTF
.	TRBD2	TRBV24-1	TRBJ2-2	TGTGCCACCATGCCCTATAGCGGGGGGGCAGGGGAGCTGTTTTTT	CATMPYSGGAGELFF
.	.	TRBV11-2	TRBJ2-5	TGTGCCAGCAGCTCCATGGGGAGAGAGACCCAGTACTTC	CASSSMGRETQYF
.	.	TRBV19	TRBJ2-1	TGTGCCAGTAGTATAGAGACTCCCCTCTACAATGAGCAGTTCTTC	CASSIETPLYNEQFF
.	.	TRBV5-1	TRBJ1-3	TGCGCCAGCAGCTCCTGGGGGGGCTCCGGAAACACCATATATTTT	CASSSWGGSGNTIYF
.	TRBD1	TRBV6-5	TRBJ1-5	TGTGCCAGCAGCACGACAGGGGCCGGCAATCAGCCCCAGCATTTT	CASSTTGAGNQPQHF
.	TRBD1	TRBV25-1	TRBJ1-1	TGTGCCAGCAGAGGACAGGGACGGGCAGCTTTCTTT	CASRGQGRAAFF
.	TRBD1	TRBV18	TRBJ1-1	TGTGCCAGCTCACCGGGACAGTCGAACACTGAAGCTTTCTTT	CASSPGQSNTEAFF
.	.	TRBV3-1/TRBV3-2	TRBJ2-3	TGTGCCAGCAGCCCGTGGACTAGCACAGATACGCAGTATTTT	CASSPWTSTDTQYF